This T cell receptor beta chain was captured in a study of metastatic and nonmetastatic thyroid tumors (dated by TCRdb to about 2020). Regarding the research as a whole: Repertoires from peripheral blood and from tumor or nodule tissue samples of malignant and benign thyroid patients were compared. The study at large found these results: In both blood and tumor samples, malignant tumors were reported to have significantly higher TCR beta diversity than benign nodules.

None of the patients had been given any treatment before thyroid surgery. Patient clinical samples collected from about 2012 to 2019 were retrospectively analysed using T-cell receptor beta sequencing. Trimming at the junction amounts to 4 bases on V and 6 bases on J, and the germline ends lie 15 bases apart. CDR1 GTSNPN and CDR2 SVGIG are derived from the germline V gene (reference sequence). From its cysteine to its phenylalanine, the CDR3 spans 13 amino acids. Only the CDR3 part of the read is kept: 39 bases, read in frame from the first base. This clone was counted a few times. No antigen is known for it. It has no much larger one-base neighbor in the sample; base qualities were not kept. Libraries were prepared through PCR. The run used an Illumina HiSeq 4000. High-throughput sequencing was used to profile the CDR3 region of the TCR beta-chain in every patient. The paper's processing steps were these. A classifier to discriminate distant-metastatic papillary thyroid cancer patients was built from CDR3 differences across clinicopathological groups. The Shannon index was used to measure repertoire diversity, and the Morisita-Horn index was used to measure how similar tumor and blood repertoires were. TCRdb itself trimmed the public reads at Q25 with fastp, ran MiXCR and retained productive beta chains. The V and J calls here are based on TCRdb, not the publication. A total of about 5,800 clones appear in this sample, 15% to 20% of them only once. The ten largest clones take up 5% to 8% of the sample.

The sequence is built from TRBV30 and TRBJ1-2, with TRBD1 tentatively as D gene (5 bases match). Source material: adjacent normal tissue. The sequence came from a female donor with papillary thyroid cancer or a benign thyroid nodule (not recorded which). Some clones in this sample may be carry-over from other donors' samples. The CDR3 region reads CAWKVGWGNGYTF. The bases read TGTGCCTGGAAGGTTGGATGGGGGAATGGCTACACCTTC. The full variable domain, completed from the reference TRBV30 and TRBJ1-2 proteins outside the CDR3, reads SQTIHQWPATLVQPVGSPLSLECTVEGTSNPNLYWYRQAAGRGLQLLFYSVGIGQISSEVPQNLSASRPQDRQFILSSKKLLLSDSGFYLCAWKVGWGNGYTFGSGTRLTVV.